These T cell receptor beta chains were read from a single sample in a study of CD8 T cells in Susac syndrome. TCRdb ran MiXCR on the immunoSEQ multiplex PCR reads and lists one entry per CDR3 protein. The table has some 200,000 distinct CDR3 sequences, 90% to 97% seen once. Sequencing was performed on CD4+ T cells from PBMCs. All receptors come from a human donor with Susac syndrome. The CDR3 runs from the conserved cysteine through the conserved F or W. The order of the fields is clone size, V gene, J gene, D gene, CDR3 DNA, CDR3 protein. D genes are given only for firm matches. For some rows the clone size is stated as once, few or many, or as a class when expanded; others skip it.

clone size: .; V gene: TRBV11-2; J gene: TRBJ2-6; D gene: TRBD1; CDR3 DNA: TGTGCCAGCAGCCGACCTACAGGGGTGGGGGCCAACGTCCTGACTTTC; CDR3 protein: CASSRPTGVGANVLTF
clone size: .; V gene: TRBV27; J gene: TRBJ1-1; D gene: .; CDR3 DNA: TGTGCCAGCAGTCCCCCGGGCCTCTTCCCCATGAACACTGAAGCTTTCTTT; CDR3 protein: CASSPPGLFPMNTEAFF
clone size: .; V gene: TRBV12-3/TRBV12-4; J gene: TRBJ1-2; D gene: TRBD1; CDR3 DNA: TGTGCCAGCAGTTTTCGGGACAGCTCGGCCTATGGCTACACCTTC; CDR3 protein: CASSFRDSSAYGYTF
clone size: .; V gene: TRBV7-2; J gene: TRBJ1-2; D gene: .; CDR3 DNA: TGTGCCAGCAGCTTAGCCTCCATACATGGCTACACCTTC; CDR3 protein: CASSLASIHGYTF
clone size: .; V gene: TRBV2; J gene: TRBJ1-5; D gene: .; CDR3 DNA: TGTGCCAGCAGCTGGGAAGGGAGGGATAGCAATCAGCCCCAGCATTTT; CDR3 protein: CASSWEGRDSNQPQHF
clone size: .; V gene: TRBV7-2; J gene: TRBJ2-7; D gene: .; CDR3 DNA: TGTGCCAGCAGCTTACCCTGGAGCGAGCAGTACTTC; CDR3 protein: CASSLPWSEQYF
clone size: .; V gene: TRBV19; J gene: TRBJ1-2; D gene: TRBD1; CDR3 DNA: TGTGCCAGTAGGATTGGACAGGGACGAAACTATGGCTACACCTTC; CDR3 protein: CASRIGQGRNYGYTF
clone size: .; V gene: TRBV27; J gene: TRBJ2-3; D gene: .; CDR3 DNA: TGTGCCAGCAGTACTGTAGGCACAGATACGCAGTATTTT; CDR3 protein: CASSTVGTDTQYF
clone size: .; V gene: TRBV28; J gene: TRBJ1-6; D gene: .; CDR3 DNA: TGTGCCAGCAGTCCGCCCACAGGGAGGTATTCACCCCTCCACTTT; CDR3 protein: CASSPPTGRYSPLHF
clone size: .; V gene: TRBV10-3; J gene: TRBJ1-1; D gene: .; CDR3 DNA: TGTGCCATCAGTGGCGTGAACACTGAAGCTTTCTTT; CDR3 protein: CAISGVNTEAFF
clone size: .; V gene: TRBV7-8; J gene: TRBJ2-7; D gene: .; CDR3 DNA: TGTGCCAGCCTCTCCCGCTACGAGCAGTACTTC; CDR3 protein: CASLSRYEQYF
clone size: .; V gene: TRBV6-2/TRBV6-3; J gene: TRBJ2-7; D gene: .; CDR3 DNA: TGTGCCAGCGGAAGGTTCCAGGGGACCTACGAGCAGTACTTC; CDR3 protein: CASGRFQGTYEQYF
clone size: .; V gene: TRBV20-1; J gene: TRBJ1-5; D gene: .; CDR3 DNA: TGCAGTGCTACAGGGATCAATCAGCCCCAGCATTTT; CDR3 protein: CSATGINQPQHF
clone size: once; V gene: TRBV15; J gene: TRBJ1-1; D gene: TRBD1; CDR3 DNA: TGTGCCACCAGCAGAGACCGGGACAGGGGAAACACTGAAGCTTTCTTT; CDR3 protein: CATSRDRDRGNTEAFF
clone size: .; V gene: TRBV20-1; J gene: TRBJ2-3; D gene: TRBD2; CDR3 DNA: TGCAGTGCTACTAGCGGGGGGGGGACAGATACGCAGTATTTT; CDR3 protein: CSATSGGGTDTQYF
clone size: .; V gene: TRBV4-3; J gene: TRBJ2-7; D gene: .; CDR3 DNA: TGCGCCAGCAGCCAAGGAGGCAGCGCCTACGAGCAGTACTTC; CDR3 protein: CASSQGGSAYEQYF
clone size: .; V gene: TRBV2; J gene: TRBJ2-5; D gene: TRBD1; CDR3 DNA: TGTGCCAGCAGTGTTGACAGGGTAGAGACCCAGTACTTC; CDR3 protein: CASSVDRVETQYF
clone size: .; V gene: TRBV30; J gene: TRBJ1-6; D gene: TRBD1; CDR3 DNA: TGTGCCTGGACTCCGGGACGGACAGGGCTGGGGGGAGACGCACCCCTCCACTTT; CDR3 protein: CAWTPGRTGLGGDAPLHF
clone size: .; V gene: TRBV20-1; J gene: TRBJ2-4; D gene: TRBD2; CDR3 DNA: TGCAGTGCTAGAGCTTGGACTAGCGGGGGTGAAAACATTCAGTACTTC; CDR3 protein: CSARAWTSGGENIQYF
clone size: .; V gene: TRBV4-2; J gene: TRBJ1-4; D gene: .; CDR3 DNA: TGTGCCAGCAGCCAAGATCCGGGGGTTACGGAACTGTTTTTT; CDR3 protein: CASSQDPGVTELFF
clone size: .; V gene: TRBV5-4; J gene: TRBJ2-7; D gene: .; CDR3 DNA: TGTGCCAGCAGCTTGGATCGAACAGTAGGCCACGAGCAGTACTTC; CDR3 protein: CASSLDRTVGHEQYF
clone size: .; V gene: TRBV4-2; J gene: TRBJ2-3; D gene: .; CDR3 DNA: TGTGCCAGCAGCCAGGACATCCCAGGGGGACTCAACACAGATACGCAGTATTTT; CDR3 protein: CASSQDIPGGLNTDTQYF
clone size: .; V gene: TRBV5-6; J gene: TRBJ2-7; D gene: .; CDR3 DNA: TGTGCCAGCAGCTTACCCAGCTCCTACGAGCAGTACTTC; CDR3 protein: CASSLPSSYEQYF
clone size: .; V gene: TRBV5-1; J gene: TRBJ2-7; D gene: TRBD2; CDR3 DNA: TGCGCCACCGCGGGGGGCGCTGGATACGAGCAGTACTTC; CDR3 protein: CATAGGAGYEQYF
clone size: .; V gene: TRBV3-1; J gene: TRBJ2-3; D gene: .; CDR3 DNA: TGTGCCAGCAGCCAAGATCCCAGGCAGGATACGCAGTATTTT; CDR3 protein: CASSQDPRQDTQYF
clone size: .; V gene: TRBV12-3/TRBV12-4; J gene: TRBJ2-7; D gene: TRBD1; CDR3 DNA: TGTGCCAGCAGTTTAAGGGGACAGTCCTACGAGCAGTACTTC; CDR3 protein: CASSLRGQSYEQYF
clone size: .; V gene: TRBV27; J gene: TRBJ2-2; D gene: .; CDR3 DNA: TGTGCCAGCAGCCCCCTCGGGCGGGGTAAAACCGGGGAGCTGTTTTTT; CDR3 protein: CASSPLGRGKTGELFF
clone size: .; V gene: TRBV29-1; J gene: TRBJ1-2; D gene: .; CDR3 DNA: TGCAGCGTTGAAGGCCGACAGGACTACACCTTC; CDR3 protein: CSVEGRQDYTF
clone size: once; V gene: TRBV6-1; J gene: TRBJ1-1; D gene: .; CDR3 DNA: TGTGCCAGCAGCAGACAACCTATGACAGACCCGAACACTGAAGCTTTCTTT; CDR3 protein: CASSRQPMTDPNTEAFF
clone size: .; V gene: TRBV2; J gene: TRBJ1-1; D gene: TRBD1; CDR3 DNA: TGTGCCAGCAGGAGGGGGGACAGGAACACTGAAGCTTTCTTT; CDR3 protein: CASRRGDRNTEAFF
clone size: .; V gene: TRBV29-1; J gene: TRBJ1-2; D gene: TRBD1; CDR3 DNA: TGCAGCGTTGAAGATCCGAGACAGGGGCAGCGGTCCTATGGCTACACCTTC; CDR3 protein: CSVEDPRQGQRSYGYTF
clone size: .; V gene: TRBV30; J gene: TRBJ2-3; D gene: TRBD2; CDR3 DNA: TGTGCCTGGAGTCGTTCTGGACTAGCTAAAGATACGCAGTATTTT; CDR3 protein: CAWSRSGLAKDTQYF
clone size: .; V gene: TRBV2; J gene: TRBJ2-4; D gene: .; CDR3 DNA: TGTGCCAGCAGTGCGCTAGCGCTGGTTGGGTCCAAAAACATTCAGTACTTC; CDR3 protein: CASSALALVGSKNIQYF
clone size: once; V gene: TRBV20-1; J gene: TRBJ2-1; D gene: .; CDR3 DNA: TGCAGTGCCTCCCAGGATGGGGACAACAATGAGCAGTTCTTC; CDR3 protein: CSASQDGDNNEQFF
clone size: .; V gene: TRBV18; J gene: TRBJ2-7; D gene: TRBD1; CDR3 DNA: TGTGCCAGCTCCACCGGGGGGACAGGGCTCTACGAGCAGTACTTC; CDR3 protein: CASSTGGTGLYEQYF
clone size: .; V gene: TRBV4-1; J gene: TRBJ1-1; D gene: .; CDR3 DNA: TGCGCCAGCAGCCAAGAGAAGAGGGGTTCTATGAACACTGAAGCTTTCTTT; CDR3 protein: CASSQEKRGSMNTEAFF
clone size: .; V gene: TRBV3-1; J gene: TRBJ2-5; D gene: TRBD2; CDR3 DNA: TGTGCCAGCAGCCGTGACGACCATAGCGGGGGGCGAGAGACCCAGTACTTC; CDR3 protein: CASSRDDHSGGRETQYF
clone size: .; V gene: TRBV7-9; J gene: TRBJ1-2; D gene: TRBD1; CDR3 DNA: TGTGCCAGCAGCGCGCAACAGGGGTTCGATGGCTACACCTTC; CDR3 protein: CASSAQQGFDGYTF
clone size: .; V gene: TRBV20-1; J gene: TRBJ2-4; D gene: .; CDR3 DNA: TGCAGTGCTTATGCCCTCGGGAACATTCAGTACTTC; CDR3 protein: CSAYALGNIQYF
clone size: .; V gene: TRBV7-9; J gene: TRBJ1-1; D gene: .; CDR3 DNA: TGTGCCAGCAGCCTTGCCATGGGAATCCCTGAAGCTTTCTTT; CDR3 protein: CASSLAMGIPEAFF
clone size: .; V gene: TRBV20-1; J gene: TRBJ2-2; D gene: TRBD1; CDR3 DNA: TGCAGTGCTTCGCGATTGACAGGGGAAGCCGGGGAGCTGTTTTTT; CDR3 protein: CSASRLTGEAGELFF
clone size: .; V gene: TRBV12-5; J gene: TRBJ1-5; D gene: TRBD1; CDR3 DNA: TGTGCTAGTGGCCGTCCGACAGGGGGAAGCAATCAGCCCCAGCATTTT; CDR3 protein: CASGRPTGGSNQPQHF
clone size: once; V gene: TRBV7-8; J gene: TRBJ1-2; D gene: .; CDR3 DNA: TGTGCCAGCAGCGGGGGACGGACCTATGGCTACACCTTC; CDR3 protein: CASSGGRTYGYTF
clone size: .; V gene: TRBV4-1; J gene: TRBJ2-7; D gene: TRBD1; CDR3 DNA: TGCGCCAGCAGCCAGACCCTTACCCGACAGGGACCCTACGAGCAGTACTTC; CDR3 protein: CASSQTLTRQGPYEQYF
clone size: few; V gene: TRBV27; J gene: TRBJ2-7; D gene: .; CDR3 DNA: TGTGCCAGCAGTTTAGTGGGGGCGGGTTACGAGCAGTACTTC; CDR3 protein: CASSLVGAGYEQYF
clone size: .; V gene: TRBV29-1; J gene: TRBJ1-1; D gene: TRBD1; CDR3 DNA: TGCAGCGTTGAAGATCGCTACAGGGGGCTACGGAACACTGAAGCTTTCTTT; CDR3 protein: CSVEDRYRGLRNTEAFF
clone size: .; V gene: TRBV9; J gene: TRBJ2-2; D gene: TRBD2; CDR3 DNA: TGTGCCAGCAGCGTAGCTCCTACCGCGACTAGCGGTCGTACCGGGGAGCTGTTTTTT; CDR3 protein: CASSVAPTATSGRTGELFF
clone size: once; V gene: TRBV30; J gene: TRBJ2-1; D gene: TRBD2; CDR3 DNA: TGTGCCTCGGAAGCGGGGGGTGAGCAGTTCTTC; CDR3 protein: CASEAGGEQFF
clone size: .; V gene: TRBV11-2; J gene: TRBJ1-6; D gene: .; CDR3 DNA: TGTGCCAGCAGCTTAGGCTCGCAGGCTGGACTACCCTTGGCCCTCCACTTT; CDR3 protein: CASSLGSQAGLPLALHF
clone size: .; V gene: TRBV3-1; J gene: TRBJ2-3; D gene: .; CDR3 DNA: TGTGCCAGCAGCCAAGATTGGGGCACAGATACGCAGTATTTT; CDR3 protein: CASSQDWGTDTQYF